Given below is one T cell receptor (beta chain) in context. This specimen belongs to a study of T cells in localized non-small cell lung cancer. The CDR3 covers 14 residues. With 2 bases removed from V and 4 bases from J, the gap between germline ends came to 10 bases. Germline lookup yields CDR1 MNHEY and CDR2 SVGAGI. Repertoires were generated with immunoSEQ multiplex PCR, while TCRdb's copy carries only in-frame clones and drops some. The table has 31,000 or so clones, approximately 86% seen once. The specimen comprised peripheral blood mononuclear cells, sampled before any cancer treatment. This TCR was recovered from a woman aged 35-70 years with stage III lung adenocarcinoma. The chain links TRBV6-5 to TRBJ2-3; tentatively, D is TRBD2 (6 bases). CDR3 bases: TGTGCCAGCAGTTACCGGGAGAATCCAGATACGCAGTATTTT. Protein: CASSYRENPDTQYF.